This T cell receptor beta chain is drawn from a study of T cell responses to AZD1222 COVID-19 vaccine. In the case of this clone: The target antigen is unknown.

Whole-study findings and limits: Only five to seven AZD1222 recipients were seropositive at baseline. Spike as a whole was targeted by vaccine-associated CD4 TCRs, dominant at 160-218 and 743-854.

Sequenced by immunoSEQ multiplex PCR; TCRdb stores in-frame clones only, minus some. The data hold some 150,000 clones, with 85% to 95% observed a single time. Germline V gene lookup returns CDR1 ENHRY and CDR2 SYGVKD. The length of the CDR3 is 15 residues. Trimming removed 6 bases from V and 7 bases from J; junction bases left unmatched: 11. This specimen consisted of peripheral blood, obtained 28 days after the second AZD1222 dose. V gene TRBV10-3 combines with J gene TRBJ2-1, with 8 bases identical to TRBD2. The source is an adult who received the AZD1222 COVID-19 vaccine. The CDR3 region has the DNA TGTGCCATCAGCGAATGGCGGGAGGAATCGAATGAGCAGTTCTTC. Protein: CAISEWREESNEQFF.